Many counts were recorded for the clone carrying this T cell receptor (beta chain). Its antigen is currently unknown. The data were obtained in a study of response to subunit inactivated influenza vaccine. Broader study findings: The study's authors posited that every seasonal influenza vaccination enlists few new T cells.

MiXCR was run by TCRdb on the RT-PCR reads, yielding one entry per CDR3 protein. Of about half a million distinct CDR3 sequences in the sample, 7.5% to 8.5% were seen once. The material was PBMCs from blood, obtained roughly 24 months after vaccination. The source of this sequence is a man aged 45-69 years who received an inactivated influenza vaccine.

Here the CDR3 reads CASSLGQAGYEQYF. The CDR3 DNA follows: TGTGCCAGCAGCCTGGGACAGGCGGGTTACGAGCAGTACTTC. This chain connects TRBV7-2 to TRBJ2-7, with 8 bases lining up with TRBD1. V was pared by 5 bases and J by 4 bases, with 7 bases of the junction left unmatched. This CDR3 spans 14 amino acids. Germline V gene data show CDR1 as SGHTA and CDR2 as FQGNSA. The whole variable domain, remainder taken from reference TRBV7-2 and TRBJ2-7, is GAGVSQSPSNKVTEKGKDVELRCDPISGHTALYWYRQSLGQGLEFLIYFQGNSAPDKSGLPSDRFSAERTGGSVSTLTIQRTQQEDSAVYLCASSLGQAGYEQYFGPGTRLTVT.